These T cell receptor beta chains were read from a single sample in a study of T-cell reconstitution after alpha-beta-depleted transplantation in children. One entry per CDR3 protein, called by TCRdb with MiXCR from the PCR reads. The top ten hold under 40% of the sample, which has about 200,000 distinct CDR3 sequences, about 8.4% seen once. Source: PBMCs, mostly from graft donor cells, taken 360 days after TCRalphabeta/CD19-depleted stem cell transplant. The origin of the receptors is a male patient aged 2-15 years who had a stem cell transplant for acute myeloid leukemia, so the T cells may come from the graft donor. CDR3s include the opening cysteine and the closing phenylalanine or tryptophan. Fields, in order: V gene, D gene, CDR3 length, clone size, J gene, CDR3 protein, CDR3 DNA. The D gene is left open where the match is weak. A row's size may be missing; if present it is once, few, many or a size class.

TRBV20-1	NA	14	NA	TRBJ1-4	CSARPPSTNEKLFF	TGCAGTGCTAGACCTCCTTCAACTAATGAAAAACTGTTTTTT
TRBV20-1	NA	10	NA	TRBJ2-3	CSALGDTQYF	TGCAGTGCCCTCGGGGATACGCAGTATTTT
TRBV11-2	NA	20	few	TRBJ2-6	CASSLGGRGSPRSGANVLTF	TGTGCCAGCAGCTTAGGTGGGAGAGGGTCCCCTCGCTCTGGGGCCAACGTCCTGACTTTC
TRBV24-1	NA	16	NA	TRBJ2-3	CATSDSSRDFGDTQYF	TGTGCCACCAGTGATTCATCCCGGGACTTCGGAGATACGCAGTATTTT
TRBV10-3	TRBD2	19	many	TRBJ2-3	CAIKPGGLAGSTSTDTQYF	TGTGCCATCAAACCCGGCGGACTAGCGGGGTCAACTAGCACAGATACGCAGTATTTT
TRBV19	NA	17	NA	TRBJ1-5	CASSWKGPAYSNQPQHF	TGTGCCAGTAGTTGGAAGGGGCCTGCATATAGCAATCAGCCCCAGCATTTT
TRBV20-1	TRBD2	16	NA	TRBJ2-2	CSAYTPAGGPTGELFF	TGCAGTGCTTATACCCCCGCGGGGGGGCCCACCGGGGAGCTGTTTTTT
TRBV12-3/TRBV12-4	NA	15	many	TRBJ2-2	CASFQGRYLTGELFF	TGTGCCAGCTTTCAGGGGCGCTATCTCACCGGGGAGCTGTTTTTT
TRBV12-3/TRBV12-4	NA	16	NA	TRBJ2-5	CASSLGEARPQETQYF	TGTGCCAGCAGTTTAGGTGAGGCCAGGCCACAAGAGACCCAGTACTTC
TRBV20-1	NA	13	many	TRBJ2-1	CSARESLNNEQFF	TGCAGTGCTAGAGAAAGTCTTAACAATGAGCAGTTCTTC
TRBV6-1	NA	16	many	TRBJ2-3	CASSEFRGASTDTQYF	TGTGCCAGCAGTGAGTTCAGGGGGGCCTCCACAGATACGCAGTATTTT
TRBV5-1	NA	14	NA	TRBJ2-3	CASSLARETDTQYF	TGCGCCAGCAGCTTGGCCAGGGAGACAGATACGCAGTATTTT
TRBV20-1	NA	16	many	TRBJ2-4	CSASNEWGFFEDIQYF	TGCAGTGCTAGTAATGAGTGGGGGTTCTTCGAGGACATTCAGTACTTC
TRBV4-1	NA	15	many	TRBJ2-3	CASSPLGPGTDTQYF	TGCGCCAGCAGCCCCCTTGGGCCGGGCACAGATACGCAGTATTTT
TRBV15	NA	15	few	TRBJ1-3	CATTPGPNSGNTIYF	TGTGCCACCACCCCGGGACCGAACTCTGGAAACACCATATATTTT
TRBV24-1	NA	16	NA	TRBJ2-2	CATSEPRVANTGELFF	TGTGCCACCAGTGAACCTCGGGTGGCGAACACCGGGGAGCTGTTTTTT
TRBV20-1	NA	12	few	TRBJ1-2	CSASAPVYGYTF	TGCAGTGCTAGTGCCCCGGTCTATGGCTACACCTTC
TRBV5-5	NA	16	few	TRBJ1-5	CASSAEAGHSNQPQHF	TGTGCCAGCAGCGCTGAGGCGGGGCATAGCAATCAGCCCCAGCATTTT
TRBV12-3/TRBV12-4	NA	16	many	TRBJ2-2	CASSLLGGTSTGELFF	TGTGCCAGCAGTTTACTGGGCGGGACCTCCACCGGGGAGCTGTTTTTT
TRBV5-1	NA	11	few	TRBJ2-3	CASGLGYTQYF	TGCGCCAGCGGGCTCGGATATACGCAGTATTTT
TRBV28	TRBD1	14	many	TRBJ2-4	CASVEGGAKNIQYF	TGTGCCAGCGTCGAAGGGGGCGCCAAAAACATTCAGTACTTC
TRBV29-1	NA	12	few	TRBJ2-5	CSGLGDEKTQYF	TGCAGCGGCCTGGGCGATGAGAAGACCCAGTACTTC
TRBV15	NA	14	many	TRBJ1-4	CATGRAGSFEKLFF	TGTGCCACCGGACGGGCAGGGAGTTTCGAAAAACTGTTTTTT
TRBV5-1	NA	16	many	TRBJ2-1	CASSLERGRRYNEQFF	TGCGCCAGCAGCTTGGAACGGGGAAGGAGGTACAATGAGCAGTTCTTC
TRBV6-5	NA	15	NA	TRBJ2-3	CASSYVSGVRDTQYF	TGTGCCAGCAGTTATGTATCGGGAGTCAGAGATACGCAGTATTTT
TRBV10-3	TRBD1	14	NA	TRBJ2-5	CAISPGQLEETQYF	TGTGCCATCAGTCCGGGACAGTTGGAAGAGACCCAGTACTTC
TRBV5-1	NA	14	NA	TRBJ2-3	CASSLYRRTDTQYF	TGCGCCAGCAGCTTGTATCGGAGAACAGATACGCAGTATTTT
TRBV6-2/TRBV6-3	TRBD2	15	many	TRBJ2-2	CASRRLAGDTGELFF	TGTGCCAGCAGACGACTAGCGGGAGACACCGGGGAGCTGTTTTTT
TRBV10-3	NA	15	NA	TRBJ1-2	CAISESPGMHYGYTF	TGTGCCATCAGTGAGTCCCCGGGGATGCACTATGGCTACACCTTC
TRBV12-3/TRBV12-4	TRBD1	15	NA	TRBJ1-3	CASSFQGATGNTIYF	TGTGCCAGCAGTTTCCAGGGGGCGACTGGAAACACCATATATTTT
TRBV5-1	NA	15	many	TRBJ2-1	CASSLEGQPYNEQFF	TGCGCCAGCAGCTTGGAAGGGCAGCCCTACAATGAGCAGTTCTTC
TRBV25-1	NA	15	NA	TRBJ2-2	CASTDLDSPAGELFF	TGTGCCAGCACGGATTTGGACAGCCCGGCCGGGGAGCTGTTTTTT
TRBV12-3/TRBV12-4	NA	15	many	TRBJ2-5	CASSLTVAPVETQYF	TGTGCCAGCAGTTTAACGGTCGCACCCGTGGAGACCCAGTACTTC
TRBV12-3/TRBV12-4	NA	15	few	TRBJ2-2	CASSLWAERTGELFF	TGTGCCAGCAGTTTGTGGGCAGAAAGGACCGGGGAGCTGTTTTTT
TRBV6-1	NA	16	few	TRBJ2-1	CASSEVAGLAYNEQFF	TGTGCCAGCAGTGAAGTGGCGGGGTTGGCCTACAATGAGCAGTTCTTC
TRBV6-5	NA	16	NA	TRBJ2-2	CASSYATPINTGELFF	TGTGCCAGCAGTTACGCTACGCCGATAAACACCGGGGAGCTGTTTTTT
TRBV3-1	NA	14	NA	TRBJ2-3	CASSQAGGTDTQYF	TGTGCCAGCAGCCAAGCAGGGGGCACAGATACGCAGTATTTT
TRBV20-1	NA	10	many	TRBJ2-3	CSARGNTQYF	TGCAGTGCTAGGGGAAATACGCAGTATTTT
TRBV25-1	TRBD1	16	many	TRBJ2-1	CASSDPRQGFGNEQFF	TGTGCCAGCAGTGACCCTAGACAGGGTTTCGGCAATGAGCAGTTCTTC
TRBV12-3/TRBV12-4	NA	13	NA	TRBJ1-5	CASSFGLNQPQHF	TGTGCCAGCAGTTTCGGACTCAATCAGCCCCAGCATTTT
TRBV29-1	TRBD1	12	many	TRBJ2-5	CSAQGAEETQYF	TGCAGCGCACAGGGGGCTGAGGAGACCCAGTACTTC
TRBV20-1	NA	14	many	TRBJ2-1	CSLMRLVGYNEQFF	TGCAGTCTCATGCGACTAGTGGGGTACAATGAGCAGTTCTTC
TRBV7-9	NA	12	many	TRBJ2-5	CASSPPRQIQYF	TGTGCCAGCAGCCCACCTCGCCAAATCCAGTACTTC
TRBV5-1	NA	12	many	TRBJ1-1	CASSFGTAEAFF	TGTGCCAGCAGCTTTGGTACAGCTGAAGCTTTCTTT
TRBV12-3/TRBV12-4	NA	16	many	TRBJ2-3	CASPPSRLESTDTQYF	TGTGCCAGCCCACCCTCAAGACTAGAGAGCACAGATACGCAGTATTTT
TRBV18	NA	14	many	TRBJ1-4	CASSPIFTNEKLFF	TGTGCCAGCTCACCGATTTTCACTAATGAAAAACTGTTTTTT
TRBV5-6	NA	16	NA	TRBJ2-3	CASSLERGITTDTQYF	TGTGCCAGCAGCTTGGAGCGTGGGATCACCACAGATACGCAGTATTTT
TRBV5-6	TRBD2	15	NA	TRBJ2-1	CASSWVGLAINEQFF	TGTGCCAGCAGCTGGGTGGGACTAGCTATCAATGAGCAGTTCTTC
TRBV12-3/TRBV12-4	TRBD1	14	many	TRBJ2-5	CASSYQGAAETQYF	TGTGCCAGCAGTTACCAGGGGGCCGCGGAGACCCAGTACTTC